Listed here is a single TCR beta chain. CDR3 length: 11 amino acids. Germline values: CDR1 GTSNPN, CDR2 SVGIG (reference sequence). Trimming removed 0 bases at V and 6 bases at J, with 6 bases between. These data are taken from a study of blood T cell repertoires in COVID-19. Study-level background: The cDNA or gDNA used as material had been derived from T cells, B-cell-depleted T cells, or PBMCs.

Per the authors' pipeline: Estimation of nucleated cell counts relied on the amplification of reference gene primers. Generated by immunoSEQ multiplex PCR, the TCRdb table keeps only in-frame clones and is missing some. V and J calls and clone size are those listed in that table; D and trimming were worked out from the DNA. The table includes approximately 170,000 clones, around nine tenths detected once. The TCR originated in a man in his 70s with acute or convalescent COVID-19. The chain is built from TRBV30 and TRBJ2-7; no firm D call. The sequencing sample was made of peripheral blood. CDR3 in DNA: TGTGCCTGGAGTGTACGGGTCGAGCAGTACTTC. Protein sequence: CAWSVRVEQYF.